The rows below give T cell receptor beta chains drawn from one sample of a study of CD8 T cells in Susac syndrome. One entry per CDR3 protein results from TCRdb running MiXCR on the immunoSEQ multiplex PCR reads. The sample includes under 200,000 distinct CDR3 sequences, roughly 91% of them seen just once. The sample comprised CD4+ T cells from PBMCs. The receptors here all came from a human donor with Susac syndrome. The CDR3 runs from the conserved cysteine through the conserved F or W. The D gene is left open where the match is weak. Clone size appears in some rows only: once, few, many, or a class for an expanded clone.

size	V	J	D	CDR3	DNA
.	TRBV11-2	TRBJ2-3	.	CASSQTGRGDTQYF	TGTGCCAGCAGCCAGACAGGGCGGGGGGATACGCAGTATTTT
few	TRBV7-8	TRBJ2-7	.	CASSRKLAAYEQYF	TGTGCCAGCAGTCGAAAGCTAGCAGCCTACGAGCAGTACTTC
.	TRBV27	TRBJ1-1	TRBD1	CASSSRQGRGNTEAFF	TGTGCCAGCAGTTCCCGACAGGGGAGGGGGAACACTGAAGCTTTCTTT
.	TRBV7-3	TRBJ2-5	TRBD1	CASSLRTGVGETQYF	TGTGCCAGCAGCCTTAGGACAGGGGTGGGAGAGACCCAGTACTTC
.	TRBV5-6	TRBJ1-5	.	CASSFASQGNQPQHF	TGTGCCAGCAGCTTCGCGTCTCAGGGCAATCAGCCCCAGCATTTT
.	TRBV5-1	TRBJ2-7	TRBD2	CASSGGQSYEQYF	TGCGCCAGCTCGGGGGGGCAATCCTACGAGCAGTACTTC
.	TRBV18	TRBJ2-1	.	CASSPETSSYNEQFF	TGTGCCAGCTCGCCAGAAACGAGCTCCTACAATGAGCAGTTCTTC
.	TRBV20-1	TRBJ1-5	.	CSARKISGSNQPQHF	TGCAGTGCTAGAAAGATTTCGGGGAGCAATCAGCCCCAGCATTTT
.	TRBV20-1	TRBJ2-7	TRBD2	CSAQTSGIMNEQYF	TGCAGTGCTCAGACTAGCGGGATTATGAACGAGCAGTACTTC
.	TRBV9	TRBJ2-1	.	CASSPAVSGGEQFF	TGTGCCAGCAGCCCAGCAGTCTCCGGAGGGGAGCAGTTCTTC
.	TRBV19	TRBJ1-2	.	CASSRGGDSNYGYTF	TGTGCCAGTAGCCGTGGCGGGGACTCTAACTATGGCTACACCTTC
.	TRBV3-1	TRBJ2-7	.	CASSQVVSSYEQYF	TGTGCCAGCAGCCAAGTGGTAAGCTCCTACGAGCAGTACTTC
few	TRBV29-1	TRBJ1-3	.	CSVAPGGYGNTIYF	TGCAGCGTTGCGCCCGGGGGATATGGAAACACCATATATTTT
once	TRBV3-1	TRBJ2-7	.	CASSQTPGPSSYEQYF	TGTGCCAGCAGCCAGACGCCGGGACCAAGCTCCTACGAGCAGTACTTC
.	TRBV3-1	TRBJ1-1	.	CASSQVTSWAFF	TGTGCCAGCAGCCAAGTGACGTCGTGGGCTTTCTTT
.	TRBV12-3/TRBV12-4	TRBJ2-1	TRBD2	CASSRRMSGGYNEQFF	TGTGCCAGCAGTCGACGTATGAGCGGGGGGTACAATGAGCAGTTCTTC
.	TRBV15	TRBJ2-1	.	CATSRGPERLGGYNEQFF	TGTGCCACCAGCAGAGGCCCGGAGAGGTTAGGGGGCTACAATGAGCAGTTCTTC
.	TRBV6-5	TRBJ2-5	.	CASSYSRSGSKETQYF	TGTGCCAGCAGTTACTCGAGATCAGGAAGTAAAGAGACCCAGTACTTC
.	TRBV12-3/TRBV12-4	TRBJ1-2	.	CASKPSGGSGYTF	TGTGCCAGCAAACCCTCAGGAGGAAGTGGCTACACCTTC
.	TRBV15	TRBJ1-4	TRBD1	CATSRGQGYEKLFF	TGTGCCACCAGCAGGGGACAGGGATATGAAAAACTGTTTTTT
.	TRBV7-2	TRBJ2-7	.	CASSPLGYEQYF	TGTGCCAGCAGCCCGTTGGGCTACGAGCAGTACTTC
.	TRBV7-2	TRBJ1-4	.	CASSEENRGINEKLFF	TGTGCCAGCAGCGAAGAAAACCGGGGGATCAATGAAAAACTGTTTTTT
.	TRBV5-1	TRBJ2-3	TRBD2	CASSLQRGTSGSTDTQYF	TGCGCCAGCAGCTTGCAGCGGGGCACTAGCGGGAGCACAGATACGCAGTATTTT
.	TRBV2	TRBJ1-4	.	CASSEADEKLFF	TGTGCCAGCAGTGAGGCGGATGAAAAACTGTTTTTT
.	TRBV27	TRBJ2-6	.	CASSFDRSGANVLTF	TGTGCCAGCAGTTTTGACAGGTCCGGGGCCAACGTCCTGACTTTC
.	TRBV28	TRBJ2-1	TRBD2	CASSLLTSGSSNEQFF	TGTGCCAGCAGTTTACTCACTAGCGGGAGTTCCAATGAGCAGTTCTTC
once	TRBV28	TRBJ2-3	TRBD2	CASSPSTSGAPGTHTQYF	TGTGCCAGCAGCCCCTCGACTAGCGGGGCACCCGGGACCCATACGCAGTATTTT
.	TRBV6-1	TRBJ2-3	.	CASSWGITDTQYF	TGTGCCAGCAGCTGGGGGATCACAGATACGCAGTATTTT
.	TRBV10-3	TRBJ2-3	TRBD2	CAIGRLAGANTDTQYF	TGTGCCATCGGGAGATTAGCGGGGGCCAATACAGATACGCAGTATTTT
.	TRBV6-6	TRBJ2-7	.	CASSMDGTMDEQYF	TGTGCCAGCAGTATGGACGGTACGATGGACGAGCAGTACTTC
.	TRBV9	TRBJ1-3	.	CASSPMGRRPDSGNTIYF	TGTGCCAGCAGCCCGATGGGTCGGCGCCCGGACTCTGGAAACACCATATATTTT
.	TRBV4-1	TRBJ1-4	.	CASSLYTTNEKLFF	TGCGCCAGCAGCCTCTATACAACTAATGAAAAACTGTTTTTT
.	TRBV19	TRBJ2-1	.	CASTQLPGSSYNEQFF	TGTGCCAGTACCCAATTGCCTGGGAGCTCCTACAATGAGCAGTTCTTC
.	TRBV30	TRBJ2-3	TRBD2	CAWSLSGGTDTQYF	TGTGCCTGGAGTCTTAGCGGGGGGACAGATACGCAGTATTTT
.	TRBV11-2	TRBJ2-5	.	CASRDPGRSQETQYF	TGTGCCAGCAGGGACCCGGGACGGTCCCAAGAGACCCAGTACTTC
.	TRBV10-3	TRBJ2-3	.	CAIGSTGLGTDTQYF	TGTGCCATCGGTTCTACAGGGCTCGGCACAGATACGCAGTATTTT
.	TRBV19	TRBJ2-5	TRBD2	CASTPGLDRGETQYF	TGTGCCAGTACGCCGGGACTAGATAGAGGGGAGACCCAGTACTTC
.	TRBV12-3/TRBV12-4	TRBJ2-1	TRBD1	CASSPRQGTSYNEQFF	TGTGCCAGCAGCCCAAGACAGGGAACGTCCTACAATGAGCAGTTCTTC
.	TRBV5-4	TRBJ2-1	TRBD2	CASSLGGGSSYNEQFF	TGTGCCAGCAGCTTGGGCGGGGGGAGCTCCTACAATGAGCAGTTCTTC